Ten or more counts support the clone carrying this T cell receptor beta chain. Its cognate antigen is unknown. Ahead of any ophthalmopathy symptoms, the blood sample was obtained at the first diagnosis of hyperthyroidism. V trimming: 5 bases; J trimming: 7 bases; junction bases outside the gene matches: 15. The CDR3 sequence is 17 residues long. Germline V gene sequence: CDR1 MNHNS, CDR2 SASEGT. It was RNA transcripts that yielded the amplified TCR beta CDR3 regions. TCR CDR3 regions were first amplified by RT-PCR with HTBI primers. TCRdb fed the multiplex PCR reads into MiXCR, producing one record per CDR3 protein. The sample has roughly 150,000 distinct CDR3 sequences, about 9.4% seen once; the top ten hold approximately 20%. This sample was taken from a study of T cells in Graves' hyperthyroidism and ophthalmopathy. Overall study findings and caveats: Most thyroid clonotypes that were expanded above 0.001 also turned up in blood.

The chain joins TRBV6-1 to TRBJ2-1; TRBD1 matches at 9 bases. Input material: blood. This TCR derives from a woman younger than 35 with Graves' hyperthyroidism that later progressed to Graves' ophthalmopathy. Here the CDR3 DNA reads TGTGCCAGCAGTTGGGTTCCCGGGACAGGGAATTTGAATGAGCAGTTCTTC. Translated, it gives CASSWVPGTGNLNEQFF.